This T cell receptor (beta chain) was recovered during a study of blood T cells in healthy people across ages. Study-wide points: Changes in expanded clonotypes were possibly confounded, as the CMV status of donors was unknown. Higher diversity, along with more naive CD4+ cells, distinguished long-lived donors from aged donors.

As concerns this clonotype: Its antigen is undetermined. The junction does not match germline at one end; this may be a read error.

The CDR3 loop spans 12 amino acids. The donors, all healthy, were Caucasians living in Russia, aged about 6 to 100. A second roughly 6 to 11 cycle PCR used barcoded and J-beta primers. Samples each returned at least 2.5 million CDR3-containing paired-end reads. TCRdb processed the 5' RACE reads anew with MiXCR; each CDR3 protein has one entry. The data contain 550,000 to 800,000 distinct CDR3 sequences, about 21% of them singletons. The sample consisted of blood. The receptor's source is a man between 65 and 79 years old in good health. This chain links TRBV12-3 or TRBV12-4 with TRBJ2-4; perhaps TRBD2 as D (5 bases). The CDR3 DNA is TGTGCCAGCAGTTTAGGGACTCTCGTAGTAAACTTC. It encodes CASSLGTLVVNF.